This T cell receptor beta chain originates from a study of T cells in tuberculosis. In the study overall: This South African cohort compared adolescents with or without latent tuberculosis against adults with active tuberculosis. Points from the study as a whole: Active tuberculosis cases were adults; controls were adolescents.

This clone showed up just a few times. Antigen: not known. Time point here: new active TB diagnosis, blood taken before or within 7 days of starting treatment. TCRdb's table, derived via immunoSEQ multiplex PCR, lists solely in-frame clones and lacks some. Of about 49,000 clones listed, 90% to 95% are singletons. This receptor was identified in an adult with tuberculosis. Sequenced here: PBMCs, sampled at tuberculosis diagnosis.

CDR3 bases: TGCGCCAGCAGCCCGGCCGACACCGGGACTAGCGGGAGAGATACGCAGTATTTT. This codes for CASSPADTGTSGRDTQYF. This sequence joins TRBV4-3 and TRBJ2-3; TRBD2 matches 14 bases. This CDR3 spans 18 amino acids. Germline V gives CDR1 LGHNA, CDR2 YSLEER. The junction had 11 bases not matched to a gene; V was cut back by 4 bases and J by 5 bases.